The next 17 T cell receptor beta chains were all read from a single sample in a study of monozygotic twins with inflammatory bowel disease. TCRdb re-analyzed the 5' RACE reads; it lists each CDR3 protein once, without DNA. The sample yields tens of thousands of distinct CDR3 sequences, of which the top ten take up 7.4%. The specimen was blood. These receptor sequences come from a human donor with ulcerative colitis or Crohn's disease, or a healthy co-twin of an affected twin (not recorded which).

The rearrangement links TRBV5-1 to TRBJ2-3; TCRdb calls TRBD1, which cannot be checked without DNA. The CDR3 extends over 14 amino acids. CDR1 SGHRS and CDR2 YFSETQ come from the germline V gene. The CDR3 sequence is CASSTGANADTQYF. The full variable domain, with the rest looked up from reference TRBV5-1 and TRBJ2-3, is KAGVTQTPRYLIKTRGQQVTLSCSPISGHRSVSWYQQTPGQGLQFLFEYFSETQRNKGNFPGRFSGRQFSNSRSEMNVSTLELGDSALYLCASSTGANADTQYFGPGTRLTVL.

V is TRBV5-6 and J is TRBJ1-2. The length of the CDR3 is 15 residues. CDR1 and CDR2 (germline): SGHDT, YYEEEE. The CDR3 sequence is CASSLGVIGDYGYTF.

This chain connects TRBV20-1 to TRBJ2-7; absent DNA, TCRdb's TRBD1 call cannot be checked. CDR1 DFQATT and CDR2 SNEGSKA come from the germline V gene (reference sequence). This CDR3 spans 13 amino acids. The CDR3 reads CSARGASYGEQYF.

The CDR3 sequence: CASSLDGVPDTQYF. The chain is built from TRBV7-2 and TRBJ2-3; TCRdb's D gene call, TRBD2, goes unchecked for lack of DNA. The CDR3 is 14 amino acids. In germline, CDR1 is SGHTA, CDR2 FQGNSA.

CDR3 region: CASSQGPGVAERYF. The J gene is TRBJ2-7, the V gene TRBV18; TCRdb outputs TRBD1, but without DNA this stays unchecked. This CDR3 is 14 amino acids long. The V gene's germline CDR1 is KGHSH and CDR2 LQKENI.

This chain uses TRBV29-1 with TRBJ2-4; TCRdb outputs TRBD1, but without DNA this stays unchecked. Germline V gives CDR1 SQVTM, CDR2 ANQGSEA. The CDR3 is made up of 12 amino acids. CDR3 residues: CSVRAQGNIQYF. The full variable domain, in which reference TRBV29-1 and TRBJ2-4 provide the parts outside the CDR3, is SAVISQKPSRDICQRGTSLTIQCQVDSQVTMMFWYRQQPGQSLTLIATANQGSEATYESGFVIDKFPISRPNLTFSTLTVSNMSPEDSSIYLCSVRAQGNIQYFGAGTRLSVL.

The rearrangement uses TRBV5-1 and TRBJ2-1; the D gene TCRdb calls, TRBD1, cannot be checked with no DNA. The germline CDR1 and CDR2 sequences are SGHRS and YFSETQ. The CDR3 is 15 amino acids. The chain's CDR3 is CASSANGGGYNEQFF.

The chain employs TRBV2 and TRBJ2-2. CDR1 and CDR2 from the germline V gene are SNHLY and FYNNEI. The CDR3 loop spans 14 amino acids. The CDR3 spells CASNQRLNTGELFF.

V is TRBV6-1 and J is TRBJ2-5; TCRdb reports TRBD2, a call that lacks DNA to check it against. The CDR3 is 14 residues long. Germline assignment: CDR1 MNHNS and CDR2 SASEGT. CDR3 region: CATGTSGGRETQYF.

The chain is built from TRBV7-2 and TRBJ2-3; as DNA is missing, the TRBD2 call by TCRdb cannot be tested. This CDR3 is built from 15 residues. Germline-derived CDR1 and CDR2 are SGHTA and FQGNSA. The CDR3 is CASSTGLAGLDTQYF.

This chain connects TRBV7-9 to TRBJ2-3. This CDR3 is 12 amino acids long. Per germline, CDR1 SEHNR and CDR2 FQNEAQ (reference sequence). The CDR3 spells CASDLAIDTQYF.

J is TRBJ2-7 and V is TRBV6-1; the D call from TCRdb, TRBD1, cannot be confirmed without DNA. CDR3 length: 15 residues. The V gene's germline CDR1 is MNHNS and CDR2 SASEGT. This chain's CDR3 is CASKLDRVGGYEQYF.

The rearrangement links TRBV5-1 to TRBJ2-1; lacking DNA, the TRBD1 call made by TCRdb goes unchecked. The CDR3 sequence is 14 residues long. Germline values: CDR1 SGHRS, CDR2 YFSETQ. CDR3 loop: CASTGQSSYNEQFF.

The CDR3 protein is CSARGSPYGYTF. The chain has TRBV20-1 and TRBJ1-2. The length of the CDR3 is 12 residues. Germline CDR1 DFQATT, CDR2 SNEGSKA (reference sequence).

This chain joins TRBV10-3 and TRBJ2-1; TCRdb's assignment of TRBD1 cannot be checked, as there is no DNA. Germline CDR1 reads ENHRY; CDR2 reads SYGVKD. The CDR3 is 15 amino acids. This CDR3 reads CAISGTAKDYNEQFF.

The V and J genes are TRBV7-2 and TRBJ2-7. Germline-derived CDR1 and CDR2 are SGHTA and FQGNSA. CDR3 length: 15 residues. Here the CDR3 reads CASSLSTVQPYEQYF.

The chain links TRBV4-1 to TRBJ1-2; without DNA, the TCRdb call of TRBD1 cannot be checked. The germline V gene has CDR1 MGHRA and CDR2 YSYEKL. This CDR3 contains 17 residues. The chain's CDR3 is CASSHQEGADRHYGYTF.